The T cell receptor (beta chain) described here comes from a study of blood T cell repertoires in COVID-19. On the study more broadly: Some COVID-19 samples were acute and others convalescent; all came from the United States, Italy and Spain. The analysed material was cDNA or gDNA that came from T cells, B-cell-depleted T cells, or PBMCs.

CDR3 length: 12 residues. CDR1 is MDHEN and CDR2 is SYDVKM in the germline V gene. V gave up 8 bases and J gave up 9 bases, with 14 bases separating them. Data came from immunoSEQ multiplex PCR; TCRdb stores just in-frame clones and leaves some out. Of around 190,000 clones in the sample, approximately 82% were seen once. The sequenced material came from peripheral blood. The gene calls are TRBV28 and TRBJ2-1; D perhaps matches TRBD2 (5 bases). The source of this sequence is a human donor in a cohort sampled during active COVID-19. The CDR3 reads CASERTSVEQFF. The CDR3, as DNA: TGTGCCAGCGAAAGAACTAGTGTTGAGCAGTTCTTC.